The 6 T cell receptor beta chains listed next were all sequenced from one sample in a study of T cell clonality in common variable immunodeficiency. Their antigen targets remain unknown. General study points: In common variable immunodeficiency, TCR beta chains reportedly carried fewer deletions and N-nucleotide insertions.

TCRdb keeps only in-frame clones here, not all; method: immunoSEQ multiplex PCR. The repertoire consists of 30,000 to 40,000 clones, none detected only once. The sample was peripheral blood mononuclear cells. The receptors come from a human donor with common variable immunodeficiency.

This clone was recorded a few times. The CDR3 end lies 3 residues beyond the end of the read and is filled in from the germline J gene. This rearrangement joins TRBV5-1 to TRBJ2-1, with a tentative D call TRBD1 (5 bases). The V end lost 5 bases, the J end lost 1 base, and 16 bases lay between the germline ends. The CDR3 contains 16 residues. The germline V gene encodes CDR1 SGHRS and CDR2 YFSETQ. CDR3 DNA, as far as it was read: TGCGCCAGCAGTACTGAGGTCAGGGTGTCCTACAATGAG. This translates into CASSTEVRVSYNE. The whole CDR3 sequence reads CASSTEVRVSYNEQFF.

This clone was found a few times. The CDR3 extends 3 residues past the end of the read, so its final part is completed from the germline J gene. The J gene is TRBJ2-1, the V gene TRBV7-2; 9 bases line up with TRBD2. Losses at the gene ends were 5 bases for V and 4 bases for J; bases not matched to a gene: 6. The CDR3 consists of 15 residues. Germline V gives CDR1 SGHTA, CDR2 FQGNSA. CDR3 protein: CASSHPSGGYNEQFF. CDR3 DNA (partial): TGTGCCAGCAGCCACCCGAGCGGGGGGTACAATGAG. Together with reference TRBV7-2 and TRBJ2-1, the CDR3 gives the full variable domain: GAGVSQSPSNKVTEKGKDVELRCDPISGHTALYWYRQSLGQGLEFLIYFQGNSAPDKSGLPSDRFSAERTGGSVSTLTIQRTQQEDSAVYLCASSHPSGGYNEQFFGPGTRLTVL.

This clone was counted only a few times. The read falls 3 residues short of the CDR3 end, and the missing part is taken from the germline J gene. V and J are TRBV30 and TRBJ2-5; D possibly matches TRBD1 or TRBD2 (6 bases each). CDR3 length: 14 residues. Trimming removed 3 bases from V and 5 bases from J, with 16 bases in between. Germline assignment: CDR1 GTSNPN and CDR2 SVGIG (reference sequence). The covered CDR3 bases are TGTGCCTGGAGCCTTCTACAGGGAGGTGAGACC. It specifies CAWSLLQGGET. The CDR3 in its entirety is CAWSLLQGGETQYF.

In regard to this clone: The CDR3 end falls 3 residues outside the read, so it is completed with the germline J gene. The gene calls are TRBV30 and TRBJ1-5, with D possibly TRBD1 on 5 matching bases. Trimming removed 2 bases from V and 8 bases from J, with 7 bases in between. This CDR3 contains 11 residues. Germline values: CDR1 GTSNPN, CDR2 SVGIG (reference sequence). The CDR3 loop is CAWSQGEPQHF. The part of the CDR3 DNA that was read is TGTGCCTGGAGTCAGGGCGAGCCC.

As to this clone: The sequenced fragment ends 3 residues before the CDR3 boundary, so the rest is inferred from the germline J gene. This chain links TRBV7-8 with TRBJ1-1; D is ambiguous. Per germline, CDR1 SGHVS and CDR2 FQNEAQ. V lost 1 base to trimming and J lost 6 bases, with 3 bases between them. The CDR3 is 11 amino acids. The covered CDR3 bases are TGTGCCAGCAGCTTAGAGGCTGAA. Residues: CASSLEAE. The complete CDR3 reads CASSLEAEAFF.

Ten or more counts support this clone. The CDR3 extends 3 residues past the end of the read, so its final part is completed from the germline J gene. The genes are TRBV5-1 and TRBJ2-5; D may match TRBD1 or TRBD2 (6 bases each). The ends were cut back, 2 bases at V and 1 base at J, with 12 bases in the middle. Germline V gene data show CDR1 as SGHRS and CDR2 as YFSETQ. The CDR3 contains 15 residues. The sequenced CDR3 bases are TGCGCCAGCAGCTTCGCGGGACAAGTCCAAGAGACC. This gives the protein CASSFAGQVQET. The whole CDR3 protein reads CASSFAGQVQETQYF. Variable domain in full (rest from reference TRBV5-1 and TRBJ2-5): KAGVTQTPRYLIKTRGQQVTLSCSPISGHRSVSWYQQTPGQGLQFLFEYFSETQRNKGNFPGRFSGRQFSNSRSEMNVSTLELGDSALYLCASSFAGQVQETQYFGPGTRLLVL.